This TCR beta chain was sequenced in a study of cytomegalovirus exposure and HLA in healthy donors. The primer mix had 60 Vbeta and 13 Jbeta primers. The protocol was immunoSEQ multiplex PCR, while the TCRdb copy is restricted to in-frame clones and leaves out a portion. The data show roughly 170,000 clones, with 80% to 90% seen just once and under 5% held by the top ten. The CDR3 loop spans 14 amino acids. Between the trimmed V and J ends, which lost 2 bases and 4 bases, there was a span of 8 bases. Germline CDR1 reads SEHNR; CDR2 reads FQNEAQ (reference sequence). The donors comprised healthy bone marrow donors.

V and J are TRBV7-9 and TRBJ1-4; D remains ambiguous. The clonotype originates from a girl under 18 in good health and CMV-seropositive. Sequences were obtained from PBMCs. CDR3 sequence: CASSLSAFNEKLFF. For the CDR3, the DNA is TGTGCCAGCAGCTTATCCGCGTTTAATGAAAAACTGTTTTTT. Together with reference TRBV7-9 and TRBJ1-4, the CDR3 gives the full variable domain: DTGVSQNPRHKITKRGQNVTFRCDPISEHNRLYWYRQTLGQGPEFLTYFQNEAQLEKSRLLSDRFSAERPKGSFSTLEIQRTEQGDSAMYLCASSLSAFNEKLFFGSGTQLSVL.